The subject of this entry is one TCR beta chain. This CDR3 is built from 15 residues. The sample comes from a study of OX40 agonist ivuxolimab in advanced cancers. About the study: Dose-escalation patients had hepatocellular carcinoma, melanoma, renal cell or head and neck cancer. It was permissible to have had prior anti-PD-1, anti-PD-L1 or anti-CTLA-4 therapy, and under 45% had some.

The repertoire was sequenced with immunoSEQ multiplex PCR; TCRdb's copy has only in-frame clones and lacks some. The sample carries around 100,000 clones, approximately 89% recorded once. This receptor was identified in an adult with an advanced solid tumor such as melanoma, head and neck, liver or kidney cancer. The J gene is TRBJ1-2, the V gene TRBV21-1; the table calls TRBD1, which could not be checked here. TRBV21-1 is flagged as a pseudogene. The specimen was CD4+ or CD8+ T cells sorted from blood, collected in a trial of the OX40 agonist ivuxolimab. CDR3 nucleotide sequence: TGTGCCAGCGGACTTGAGGACAGGGGTTTCTATGGCTACACCTTC. The encoded protein is CASGLEDRGFYGYTF.